The rows below give T cell receptor beta chains drawn from one sample of a study of read filtering for tumor transcriptome and immune sequencing. MiXCR was run by TCRdb on the reads, yielding one entry per CDR3 protein. The sample holds tens of thousands of distinct CDR3 sequences, 20% to 25% seen once. The sequenced sample was a population of CD138-negative cells sorted from bone marrow. The receptor source for this set is a donor aged 40 or older with multiple myeloma. Each CDR3 is given with its conserved first and last residue. The order of the fields is V gene, D gene, CDR3 protein. D genes are given only for firm matches.

v_call: TRBV11-2
d_call: NA
cdr3_aa: CASSLDLTGRFMNTEAFF

v_call: TRBV5-1
d_call: NA
cdr3_aa: CASTLTGTPPGEQFF

v_call: TRBV4-2
d_call: NA
cdr3_aa: CASSQGSLAGTDTQYF

v_call: TRBV6-1
d_call: NA
cdr3_aa: CASSGGPGATEAFF

v_call: TRBV4-1
d_call: TRBD2
cdr3_aa: CASSQSGGAWADTQYF

v_call: TRBV18
d_call: TRBD1
cdr3_aa: CASSPGNPAGGREKLFF

v_call: TRBV28
d_call: NA
cdr3_aa: CASSPFRRIGTEAFF

v_call: TRBV2
d_call: NA
cdr3_aa: CASSPVSRTQYF

v_call: TRBV13
d_call: NA
cdr3_aa: CASSRWGSQETQYF

v_call: TRBV10-3
d_call: TRBD1
cdr3_aa: CAIRDSGQGWETQYF

v_call: TRBV6-5
d_call: NA
cdr3_aa: CASSYGGARSDTQYF

v_call: TRBV28
d_call: TRBD1
cdr3_aa: CASSVPPGQGGSYEQYF

v_call: TRBV27
d_call: NA
cdr3_aa: CASSLGRGTNEKLFF

v_call: TRBV7-2
d_call: TRBD2
cdr3_aa: CASSGGGVKETQYF

v_call: TRBV11-2
d_call: TRBD2
cdr3_aa: CASRFTRGSTDTQYF

v_call: TRBV5-1
d_call: TRBD2
cdr3_aa: CASSFQTTSGGAGNEQFF

v_call: TRBV3-1
d_call: NA
cdr3_aa: CTSSQDRWASTDTQYF

v_call: TRBV2
d_call: NA
cdr3_aa: CASRQRFQDSKNIQYF

v_call: TRBV11-2
d_call: NA
cdr3_aa: CASSPPPQGLNTEAFF

v_call: TRBV20-1
d_call: NA
cdr3_aa: CSATTDPYTEAFF

v_call: TRBV5-1
d_call: TRBD1
cdr3_aa: CASSPGQGTMNTEAFF

v_call: TRBV2
d_call: NA
cdr3_aa: CASSIHEKLFF

v_call: TRBV11-2
d_call: TRBD2
cdr3_aa: CASSISGGARADTQYF

v_call: TRBV2
d_call: TRBD1
cdr3_aa: CASRDMTGKETQYF

v_call: TRBV2
d_call: NA
cdr3_aa: CASSQTGRAYNEQFF

v_call: TRBV6-1
d_call: NA
cdr3_aa: CASSEAHISATEAFF

v_call: TRBV6-6
d_call: NA
cdr3_aa: CATPEPSRPFRETQYF

v_call: TRBV2
d_call: TRBD1
cdr3_aa: CASNGQGVGEQYF

v_call: TRBV7-2
d_call: NA
cdr3_aa: CASSSRALRAYNEQFF

v_call: TRBV29-1
d_call: NA
cdr3_aa: CSVEGPMGMNTEAFF

v_call: TRBV3-2
d_call: NA
cdr3_aa: CASSQNRNRARLASEQFF

v_call: TRBV19
d_call: TRBD2
cdr3_aa: CASRRIPAGQADTQYF

v_call: TRBV9
d_call: NA
cdr3_aa: CASSVSGYPGETQYF

v_call: TRBV5-1
d_call: TRBD1
cdr3_aa: CASSTGQAQETQYF

v_call: TRBV7-9
d_call: NA
cdr3_aa: CASSFAGIDEQYF

v_call: TRBV28
d_call: NA
cdr3_aa: CASSRHRLEAFF

v_call: TRBV5-4
d_call: NA
cdr3_aa: CASRGGGVSSYNEQFF

v_call: TRBV11-1
d_call: NA
cdr3_aa: CASSLAGSEGYTF

v_call: TRBV28
d_call: NA
cdr3_aa: CASSAHPQNQPQHF

v_call: TRBV7-3
d_call: NA
cdr3_aa: CASSPQSNTEAFF